This TCR beta chain was retrieved from a study of blood T cell repertoires in COVID-19. The CDR3 runs 15 residues. After removal of 6 bases from V and 5 bases from J, the junction contained 5 bases not matched to a gene. Looked up from germline, CDR1 is MDHEN and CDR2 is SYDVKM. Per the authors' pipeline: Reference gene primer amplification yielded estimated nucleated cell counts. Assay used: immunoSEQ multiplex PCR; TCRdb lists only in-frame clones, some missing. D and trimming were read from the DNA, whereas the V and J calls and clone size are those reported in that table. This table has over 120,000 clones, about 80% appearing once.

Sequencing input: peripheral blood. This chain joins TRBV28 and TRBJ2-2; 11 positions match TRBD2. The receptor was derived from a woman in her sixties or seventies with acute or convalescent COVID-19. The CDR3 DNA is TGTGCCAGCAGCCCACTAGCGGGAGTGACCGGGGAGCTGTTTTTT. Amino acid sequence: CASSPLAGVTGELFF.